This T cell receptor beta chain was found in a study of technical replicates of blood from several donors. V lost 2 bases and J lost 2, with 10 bases in between. Germline-derived CDR1 and CDR2 are SGHDT and YYEEEE. This CDR3 is 14 amino acids long. Profiling relied on immunoSEQ multiplex PCR, and the TCRdb table lists in-frame clones only, not all of them. The data contain about 82,000 clones, around 96% of them singletons. This rearrangement joins TRBV5-6 to TRBJ2-5, with D tentatively TRBD2 (5 bases). Sequencing was done on a sample of T cells isolated from PBMCs. The TCR was taken from a human donor in good health. The CDR3 reads CASSLPLAQETQYF. The CDR3 DNA follows: TGTGCCAGCAGCTTACCCCTAGCTCAAGAGACCCAGTACTTC.